These 26 T cell receptor beta chains came from one sample sequenced in a study of OX40 agonist ivuxolimab in advanced cancers. Method: immunoSEQ multiplex PCR; TCRdb's copy keeps in-frame clones and lacks some. The sample lists around 60,000 clones, 70% to 85% occurring once. Here the sequenced sample was CD4+ or CD8+ T cells sorted from blood, taken in a trial of the OX40 agonist ivuxolimab. All receptors come from an adult with an advanced solid tumor such as melanoma, head and neck, liver or kidney cancer.

The chain joins TRBV19 to TRBJ2-1; 9 bases map to TRBD1. The J segment lost 7 bases and the V segment lost 1 base, leaving 5 bases of the junction unmatched. Looked up from germline, CDR1 is LNHDA and CDR2 is SQIVND (reference sequence). This CDR3 has 15 amino acids. The CDR3 region has the DNA TGTGCCAGTAGTATAGGGGGACAGGGTGGGAATGAGCAGTTCTTC. Protein product: CASSIGGQGGNEQFF.

The chain combines TRBV7-9 with TRBJ1-2; D gene uncertain. CDR3 length equals 12 residues. V shed 8 bases and J shed 0 bases, with 7 bases lying between them. Looked up from germline, CDR1 is SEHNR and CDR2 is FQNEAQ (reference sequence). This CDR3 is CASLGANYGYTF. CDR3 in DNA: TGTGCCAGCTTGGGAGCTAACTATGGCTACACCTTC.

This clone is categorized as medium-sized. The chain couples TRBV7-9 to TRBJ2-1, with TRBD2 identical over 11 bases. V was clipped by 1 base and J by 4 bases; unmatched bases: 3. Germline-derived CDR1 and CDR2 are SEHNR and FQNEAQ (reference sequence). CDR3 length equals 16 residues. CDR3 sequence (DNA): TGTGCCAGCAGCTTAGTTCCTAGCGGGAGGTACAATGAGCAGTTCTTC. Encoded protein: CASSLVPSGRYNEQFF.

The genes are TRBV2 and TRBJ1-5, with D hard to call. This CDR3 has 14 amino acids. CDR1 and CDR2 from the germline V gene are SNHLY and FYNNEI. Trimming pared 8 bases from V and 5 bases from J, leaving 16 bases between. CDR3 region: CASGYSGRYQPQHF. CDR3 in DNA: TGTGCCAGCGGGTATTCGGGCAGGTATCAGCCCCAGCATTTT.

The chain recombines TRBV6-5 with TRBJ1-1; D gene unclear. V lost 2 bases and J 0 bases, leaving 7 bases between the germline ends. This CDR3 comprises 14 residues. Germline V gives CDR1 MNHEY, CDR2 SVGAGI. The CDR3 loop is CASSYREMNTEAFF. The CDR3 region has the DNA TGTGCCAGCAGTTACAGAGAAATGAACACTGAAGCTTTCTTT.

The chain couples TRBV5-1 to TRBJ2-3, with 11 bases aligning to TRBD2. The CDR3 totals 19 residues. Germline V gene data show CDR1 as SGHRS and CDR2 as YFSETQ. The ends lost 0 bases at V and 1 base at J; junction bases unmatched: 10. The CDR3 reads CASSLAASLAGEGTDTQYF. CDR3 DNA sequence: TGCGCCAGCAGCTTGGCCGCGTCACTAGCGGGAGAAGGCACAGATACGCAGTATTTT.

V is TRBV19 and J is TRBJ2-1; 12 bases match TRBD1. The germline V gene has CDR1 LNHDA and CDR2 SQIVND (reference sequence). The CDR3 consists of 17 residues. V trimming: 5 bases; J trimming: 8 bases; junction bases outside the gene matches: 13. This CDR3 is CASSPQPGTGGLDEQFF. CDR3 DNA: TGTGCCAGTAGTCCACAGCCCGGGACAGGGGGCTTGGATGAGCAGTTCTTC.

CDR3 residues: CASSPNLGNEKLFF. CDR3 bases: TGTGCCAGCAGCCCAAATCTGGGTAATGAAAAACTGTTTTTT. The chain joins TRBV11-3 to TRBJ1-4; D ambiguous. The V end was cut by 5 bases, the J end by 4 bases, with 11 bases between. The CDR3 covers 14 residues. Germline lookup yields CDR1 SGHNT and CDR2 YENEEA.

This clone was seen only once. V gene TRBV19 combines with J gene TRBJ2-2; D is uncertain. The CDR3 consists of 14 residues. Trimming took 5 bases from V and 0 from J, leaving 7 bases between them. Germline V gene lookup returns CDR1 LNHDA and CDR2 SQIVND (reference sequence). In DNA, the CDR3 is TGTGCCAGTAGTTCCCGGACGAACACCGGGGAGCTGTTTTTT. Protein product: CASSSRTNTGELFF.

CDR3 nucleotides: TGTGCCAGCAGACCACCCGCAGGGGCTAATCAGCCCCAGCATTTT. It is translated as CASRPPAGANQPQHF. The chain joins TRBV6-1 to TRBJ1-5, with D possibly being TRBD1 (6 bases). With 6 bases removed from V and 4 bases from J, the gap between germline ends came to 16 bases. CDR3 length equals 15 residues. Germline loops: CDR1 MNHNS, CDR2 SASEGT.

V gene TRBV6-6 combines with J gene TRBJ1-5; a weak D match, TRBD1 (5 bases). The CDR3 covers 15 residues. The V gene lost 6 bases and the J gene lost 0 bases, with 12 bases spanning the gap. Germline-derived CDR1 and CDR2 are MNHNY and SVGAGI (reference sequence). This CDR3 reads CASSPGTYSNQPQHF. The CDR3 DNA is TGTGCCAGCAGCCCAGGGACCTATAGCAATCAGCCCCAGCATTTT.

The V gene is TRBV27, the J gene TRBJ2-7; 9 nucleotides agree with TRBD1. Germline CDR1 MNHEY, CDR2 SMNVEV (reference sequence). The CDR3 loop spans 14 amino acids. Unmatched junction bases numbered 8, after V lost 6 bases and J lost 5 bases. CDR3 sequence reads: CASRRQGGNDEQYF. CDR3 bases: TGTGCCAGCAGGCGACAGGGGGGGAACGACGAGCAGTACTTC.

The rearrangement joins TRBV2 to TRBJ1-1, with D maybe TRBD1 (5 bases). Germline V CDR1 and CDR2: SNHLY, FYNNEI. This CDR3 contains 13 residues. V was trimmed by 7 bases and J by 5 bases, leaving 14 bases between them. The CDR3 here is CASNPPGTTEAFF. Written as DNA, the CDR3 is TGTGCCAGCAATCCGCCAGGGACGACTGAAGCTTTCTTT.

The chain combines TRBV19 with TRBJ1-2; tentative D call: TRBD1 (6 bases). The V end lost 6 bases, the J end lost 7 bases, and 15 bases lay between the germline ends. Germline CDR1 reads LNHDA; CDR2 reads SQIVND (reference sequence). This CDR3 comprises 13 residues. CDR3 loop: CASRTNTGTGYTF. Here the CDR3 DNA reads TGTGCCAGTAGAACAAATACAGGGACTGGCTACACCTTC.

This clone was recorded only once. This chain links TRBV9 with TRBJ2-6; D gene unclear. Deletions cut 4 bases from V and 4 bases from J, with 9 bases between. The CDR3 is 14 residues long. Looked up from germline, CDR1 is SGDLS and CDR2 is YYNGEE. The DNA of the CDR3 is TGTGCCAGCAGCCCTACGTTCGGGGCCAACGTCCTGACTTTC. It yields the protein CASSPTFGANVLTF.

This chain links TRBV5-1 with TRBJ2-3; D is unclear. The CDR3 sequence is 16 residues long. Trimming stripped 0 bases from V and 0 bases from J, with 11 bases between. Per germline, CDR1 SGHRS and CDR2 YFSETQ. This chain's CDR3 is CASSLVVTSSTDTQYF. The CDR3 DNA sequence: TGCGCCAGCAGCTTGGTAGTTACTTCTAGCACAGATACGCAGTATTTT.

The chain is built from TRBV13 and TRBJ2-1, with no clear D. The CDR3 has 16 amino acids. Germline assignment: CDR1 PRHDT and CDR2 FYEKMQ (reference sequence). V was shortened by 0 bases and J by 3 bases, with 12 bases between the two germline ends. The CDR3 region has the DNA TGTGCCAGCAGCTTAGGGGCCGCAGGTGACTACAATGAGCAGTTCTTC. Its protein is CASSLGAAGDYNEQFF.

The rearrangement joins TRBV5-4 to TRBJ2-3; 9 bases fit TRBD1. From germline, CDR1 is SGHNT and CDR2 YYREEE (reference sequence). Trimming removed 0 bases from V and 4 bases from J; junction bases left unmatched: 0. The length of the CDR3 is 14 residues. CDR3 in DNA: TGTGCCAGCAGCTTGGGACAGGGGGCAGATACGCAGTATTTT. Amino acid sequence: CASSLGQGADTQYF.

The rearrangement links TRBV18 to TRBJ2-1; D is ambiguous. V shed 2 bases and J shed 9 bases, with 14 bases lying between them. The CDR3 runs to 14 residues. Germline CDR1 KGHSH, CDR2 LQKENI. The CDR3 DNA is TGTGCCAGCTCACCATACGTTGTGGAGATTGAGCAGTTCTTC. Protein product: CASSPYVVEIEQFF.

The chain combines TRBV18 with TRBJ2-2; D may be TRBD1 or TRBD2 (5 bases each). Looked up from germline, CDR1 is KGHSH and CDR2 is LQKENI. Trimming left V 6 bases short and J 6 bases short, with 14 bases between. The CDR3 has 14 amino acids. The CDR3 loop is CASSRDPGAGELFF. CDR3 coding DNA: TGTGCCAGCTCTCGGGACCCAGGAGCCGGGGAGCTGTTTTTT.

The CDR3 nucleotides read TGTGCCTGGAGTGGTTCCCTCGGGGAAAAACTGTTTTTT. Translated: CAWSGSLGEKLFF. The chain links TRBV30 to TRBJ1-4; D unclear. Per germline, CDR1 GTSNPN and CDR2 SVGIG (reference sequence). V dropped 1 base and J dropped 8 bases, with 11 bases sitting between them. The CDR3 contains 13 residues. Full variable domain (missing parts from reference TRBV30 and TRBJ1-4): SQTIHQWPATLVQPVGSPLSLECTVEGTSNPNLYWYRQAAGRGLQLLFYSVGIGQISSEVPQNLSASRPQDRQFILSSKKLLLSDSGFYLCAWSGSLGEKLFFGSGTQLSVL.

The chain uses TRBV6-6 and TRBJ1-1; no clear D. CDR3 length: 13 amino acids. Germline CDR1 reads MNHNY; CDR2 reads SVGAGI (reference sequence). Trimming shortened V by 7 bases and J by 1 base, and 10 bases separated the two germline ends. DNA for the CDR3: TGTGCCAGCAAGCCAGCGGAGAACACTGAAGCTTTCTTT. Its translation: CASKPAENTEAFF.

V and J are TRBV4-1 and TRBJ1-5, with 11 positions matching TRBD1. This CDR3 comprises 15 residues. With 3 bases clipped from V and 5 bases from J, the junction kept 3 bases outside the gene matches. CDR1 and CDR2 from the germline V gene are MGHRA and YSYEKL. The CDR3 protein is CASSQTGQGDQPQHF. Here the CDR3 DNA reads TGCGCCAGCAGCCAGACGGGACAGGGGGATCAGCCCCAGCATTTT.

V gene TRBV4-1 combines with J gene TRBJ2-5; 10 bases map to TRBD1. This CDR3 contains 17 residues. Germline V CDR1 and CDR2: MGHRA, YSYEKL. Trimming removed 0 bases from V and 1 base from J; junction bases left unmatched: 5. CDR3 loop: CASSQDWTGGRQETQYF. For the CDR3, the DNA is TGCGCCAGCAGCCAAGATTGGACAGGGGGGCGCCAAGAGACCCAGTACTTC.

The chain employs TRBV7-2 and TRBJ2-3; D tentatively reads TRBD1 or TRBD2 (6 bases each). V lost 9 bases and J 1 base, leaving 11 bases between the germline ends. CDR1 is SGHTA and CDR2 is FQGNSA in the germline V gene. The CDR3 extends over 13 amino acids. DNA of the CDR3: TGTGCCAGTACAAGGGGGGGCACAGATACGCAGTATTTT. Translation: CASTRGGTDTQYF.

The chain uses TRBV7-2 and TRBJ1-3, with unresolved D. Germline CDR1 SGHTA, CDR2 FQGNSA. The CDR3 extends over 14 amino acids. Between the trimmed V and J ends, which lost 4 bases and 0 bases, there was a span of 7 bases. The CDR3 here is CASSSTLSGNTIYF. The CDR3 DNA sequence: TGTGCCAGCAGCTCGACGCTCTCTGGAAACACCATATATTTT.